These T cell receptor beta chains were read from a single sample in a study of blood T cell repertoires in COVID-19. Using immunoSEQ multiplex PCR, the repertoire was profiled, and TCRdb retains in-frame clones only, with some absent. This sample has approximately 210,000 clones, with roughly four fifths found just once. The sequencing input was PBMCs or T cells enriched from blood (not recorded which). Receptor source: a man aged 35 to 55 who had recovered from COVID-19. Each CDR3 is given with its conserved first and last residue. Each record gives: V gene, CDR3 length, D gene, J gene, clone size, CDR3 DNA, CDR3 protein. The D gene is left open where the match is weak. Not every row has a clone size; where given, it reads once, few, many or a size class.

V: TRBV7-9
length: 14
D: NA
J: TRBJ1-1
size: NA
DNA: TGTGCCAGCAGCTTAGCGGGCAGTTACACTGAAGCTTTCTTT
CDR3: CASSLAGSYTEAFF

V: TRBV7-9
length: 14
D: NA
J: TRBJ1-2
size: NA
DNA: TGTGCCAGCAGCGCGTTTCGGGGGGAGGATGGCTACACCTTC
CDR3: CASSAFRGEDGYTF

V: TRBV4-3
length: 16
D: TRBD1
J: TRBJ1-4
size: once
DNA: TGCGCCAGCAGCCAAGAACAGGGGGTAACTAATGAAAAACTGTTTTTT
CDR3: CASSQEQGVTNEKLFF

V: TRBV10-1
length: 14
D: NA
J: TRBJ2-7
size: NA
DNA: TGCGCCAGCAGCCTTAACAGGGAGTCGGTCGAGCAGTACTTC
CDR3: CASSLNRESVEQYF

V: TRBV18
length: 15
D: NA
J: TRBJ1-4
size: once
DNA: TGTGCCAGCTCACCCCAGGGTCCGGATCGAGAAAAACTGTTTTTT
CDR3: CASSPQGPDREKLFF

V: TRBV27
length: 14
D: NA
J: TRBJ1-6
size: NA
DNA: TGTGCCAGCAGTCGGCGGACAGACTATTCACCCCTCCACTTT
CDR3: CASSRRTDYSPLHF

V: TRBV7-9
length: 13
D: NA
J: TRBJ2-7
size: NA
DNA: TGTGCCAGCAGCCGAAGCCCCAGGAACGAGCAGTACTTC
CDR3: CASSRSPRNEQYF

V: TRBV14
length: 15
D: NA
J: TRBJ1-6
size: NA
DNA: TGTGCCAGCAGCTCCTTTCAGGGGCTTAATTCACCCCTCCACTTT
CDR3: CASSSFQGLNSPLHF

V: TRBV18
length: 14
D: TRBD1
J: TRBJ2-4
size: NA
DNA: TGTGCCAGCTCACGACAGGGGGCGATTAACATTCAGTACTTC
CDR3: CASSRQGAINIQYF

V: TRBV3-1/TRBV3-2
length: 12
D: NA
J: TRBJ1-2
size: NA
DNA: TGTGCCAGCAGCCAATCGCAGTATGGCTACACCTTC
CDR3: CASSQSQYGYTF

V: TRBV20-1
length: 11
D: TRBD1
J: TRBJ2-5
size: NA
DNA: TGCAGTGCCAGGACAGGAGAGACCCAGTACTTC
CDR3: CSARTGETQYF

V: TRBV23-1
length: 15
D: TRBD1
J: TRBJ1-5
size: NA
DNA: TGCGCCAGCAGTCCAGGGGGCAGGGAGGTTCAGCCCCAGCATTTT
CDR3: CASSPGGREVQPQHF

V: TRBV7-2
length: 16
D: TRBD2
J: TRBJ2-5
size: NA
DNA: TGTGCCAGCAGCCTCTCCGGGACTAGCGGCCAAGAGACCCAGTACTTC
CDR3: CASSLSGTSGQETQYF

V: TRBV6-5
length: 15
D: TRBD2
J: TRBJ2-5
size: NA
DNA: TGTGCCAGCAAAGTATCACTAGCGGGGGGTCCGACCCAGTACTTC
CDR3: CASKVSLAGGPTQYF

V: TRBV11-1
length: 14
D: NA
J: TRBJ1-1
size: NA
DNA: TGTGCCAGCAGCTTCGGAGGGAGGGACACTGAAGCTTTCTTT
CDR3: CASSFGGRDTEAFF

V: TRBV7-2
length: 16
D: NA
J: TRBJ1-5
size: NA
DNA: TGTGCCAGCAGCTCATTGGCGGGATATAGCAATCAGCCCCAGCATTTT
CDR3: CASSSLAGYSNQPQHF

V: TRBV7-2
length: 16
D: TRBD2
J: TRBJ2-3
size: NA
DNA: TGTGCCAGCAGCTTAGTGGCGGGGGGGGGCACAGATACGCAGTATTTT
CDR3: CASSLVAGGGTDTQYF

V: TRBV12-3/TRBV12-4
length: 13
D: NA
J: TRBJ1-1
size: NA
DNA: TGTGCCAGCAGCCTGACAGAAAACACTGAAGCTTTCTTT
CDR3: CASSLTENTEAFF

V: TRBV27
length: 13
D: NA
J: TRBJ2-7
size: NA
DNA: TGTGCCAGCAGTTTATCAGGGGGATACGAGCAGTACTTC
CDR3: CASSLSGGYEQYF

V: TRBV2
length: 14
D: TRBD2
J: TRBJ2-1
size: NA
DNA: TGTGCCAGCTTTAGGACTAGCGGGGTTGATGAGCAGTTCTTC
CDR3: CASFRTSGVDEQFF

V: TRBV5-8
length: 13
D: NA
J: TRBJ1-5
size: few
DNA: TGTGCCAGCAGCCTGTGGTTAGATCAGCCCCAGCATTTT
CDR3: CASSLWLDQPQHF

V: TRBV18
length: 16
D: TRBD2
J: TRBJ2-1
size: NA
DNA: TGTGCCAGCTCACCTCTAGCGGGAGGGCCTGACAATGAGCAGTTCTTC
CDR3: CASSPLAGGPDNEQFF

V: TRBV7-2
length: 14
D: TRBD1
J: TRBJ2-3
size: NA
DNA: TGTGCCACCTCCGGGACAGGGGGTACAGATACGCAGTATTTT
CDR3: CATSGTGGTDTQYF

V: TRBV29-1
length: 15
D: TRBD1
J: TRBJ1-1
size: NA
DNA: TGCAGAGTCTCCGGGACAGGGTTGGGGAACACTGAAGCTTTCTTT
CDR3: CRVSGTGLGNTEAFF

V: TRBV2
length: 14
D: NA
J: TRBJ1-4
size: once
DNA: TGTGCCAGCGCCGAGAGGTCCACTAATGAAAAACTGTTTTTT
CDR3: CASAERSTNEKLFF

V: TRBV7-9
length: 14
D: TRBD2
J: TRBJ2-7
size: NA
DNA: TGTGCCAGCAGCCACCGGACGGGGGGCTACGAGCAGTACTTC
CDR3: CASSHRTGGYEQYF

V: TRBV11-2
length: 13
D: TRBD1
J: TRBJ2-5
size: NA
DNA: TGTGCCAGCAGCCGACAGGGGAAAGAGACCCAGTACTTC
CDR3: CASSRQGKETQYF

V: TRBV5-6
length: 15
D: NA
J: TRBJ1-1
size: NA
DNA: TGTGCCAGCAGCGACGGGGGGGTCCGGAACACTGAAGCTTTCTTT
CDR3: CASSDGGVRNTEAFF

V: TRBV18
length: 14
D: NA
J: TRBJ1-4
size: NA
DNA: TGTGCCAGCTCAGCCCAGGACAGTTATGAAAAACTGTTTTTT
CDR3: CASSAQDSYEKLFF

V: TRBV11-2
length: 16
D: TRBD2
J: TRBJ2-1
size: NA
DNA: TGTGCCAGCAGCTCAAGACTAGCGGGGGCTTACAATGAGCAGTTCTTC
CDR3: CASSSRLAGAYNEQFF

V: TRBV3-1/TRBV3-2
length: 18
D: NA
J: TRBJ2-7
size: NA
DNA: TGTGCCAGCAGCCCAAAGATTATCCCAGGGGCTAGAGCAATCGAGCAGTACTTC
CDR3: CASSPKIIPGARAIEQYF

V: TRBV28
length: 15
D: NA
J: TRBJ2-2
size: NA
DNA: TGTGCCAGCAGTGTGGTGGACAGCCTGGAAGGGGAGCTGTTTTTT
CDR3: CASSVVDSLEGELFF

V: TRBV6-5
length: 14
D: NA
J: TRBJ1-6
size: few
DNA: TGTGCCAGCAGTTCGCAGGTCTCTAATTCACCCCTCCACTTT
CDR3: CASSSQVSNSPLHF

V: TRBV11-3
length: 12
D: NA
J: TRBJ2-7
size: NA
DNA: TGTGCCAGCAGCTCCGGCGGCTACGAGCAGTACTTC
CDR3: CASSSGGYEQYF

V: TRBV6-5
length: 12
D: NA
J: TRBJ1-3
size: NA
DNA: TGTGCCAGCAGTTCCCTCGGAAACACCATATATTTT
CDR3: CASSSLGNTIYF

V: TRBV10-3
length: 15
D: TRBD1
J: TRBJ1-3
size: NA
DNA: TGTGCCATCAGGTACACAGGGGGGGCTGGAAACACCATATATTTT
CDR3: CAIRYTGGAGNTIYF

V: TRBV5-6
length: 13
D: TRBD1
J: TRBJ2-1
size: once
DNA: TGTGCCAGCAGCCCAACGACAGGGGGAGGGATGTTCTTC
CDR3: CASSPTTGGGMFF

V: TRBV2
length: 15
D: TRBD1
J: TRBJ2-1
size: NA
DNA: TGTGCCAGCAGTCTCGATGCAGGGGGCTACAATGAGCAGTTCTTC
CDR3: CASSLDAGGYNEQFF

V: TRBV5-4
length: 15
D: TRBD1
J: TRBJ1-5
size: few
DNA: TGTGCCAGCAGCTTGGGGGGACAGAGTGATCAGCCCCAGCATTTT
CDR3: CASSLGGQSDQPQHF